This TCR beta chain was sequenced during a study of blood T cell repertoires in COVID-19. Study-level background: Sites across the United States, Italy and Spain contributed samples from acute and convalescent COVID-19. Sources were T cells, B-cell-depleted T cells, or PBMCs; the material itself was cDNA or gDNA.

The authors' processing: Amplification from reference gene primers served as the basis for estimated nucleated cell counts. Clones were sequenced by immunoSEQ multiplex PCR, and TCRdb holds only the in-frame ones, with some missing. That table gives V, J and clone size, and the DNA gave D and trimming. The table includes 140,000 or so clones, about four fifths detected once. The V gene end was trimmed by 6 bases and the J gene end by 2 bases; junction bases not matched to a gene: 7. From germline, CDR1 is MNHEY and CDR2 SVGAGI. The CDR3 is 15 amino acids. Source material: peripheral blood. The V and J genes are TRBV6-5 and TRBJ2-3; 8 bases fit TRBD2. This TCR came from an elderly woman with acute or convalescent COVID-19. This CDR3 is CASSSGGATTDTQYF. The DNA for the CDR3 is TGTGCCAGCAGCAGCGGGGGCGCTACCACAGATACGCAGTATTTT.